The 15 T cell receptor beta chains reported below all come from one sample, sequenced in a study of T cell repertoires in cytomegalovirus infection. No antigen has been identified for these receptors. Each CDR3 protein is one row after TCRdb ran MiXCR on the reads. In the table there are more than 95,000 distinct CDR3 sequences, over 30% of which are singletons. The sequencing here drew on CD8+ T cells from cultured PBMCs, taken from culture after CMV antigen stimulation. These receptors all stem from a human donor in good health (CMV status not recorded). Some clones in this sample may be carry-over from other donors' samples.

The V gene is TRBV7-8, the J gene TRBJ1-1, with unresolved D. Germline CDR1 reads SGHVS; CDR2 reads FQNEAQ. V lost 5 bases and J lost 2, with 12 bases in between. This CDR3 contains 14 residues. The CDR3 is CASSVRGSNTEAFF. The CDR3 region has the DNA TGTGCCAGCAGCGTCAGAGGGTCCAACACTGAAGCTTTCTTT.

This clonotype was counted a few times. This chain connects TRBV7-3 to TRBJ2-7, with D possibly being TRBD1 (6 bases). Trimming stripped 2 bases from V and 0 bases from J, with 14 bases between. This CDR3 has 16 residues. Germline assignment: CDR1 SGHTA and CDR2 FQGTGA. Here the CDR3 reads CASSLGTQGNSYEQYF. The CDR3 region has the DNA TGTGCCAGCAGCTTAGGGACGCAGGGGAACTCCTACGAGCAGTACTTC.

This clonotype was observed at least ten times. This sequence joins TRBV7-8 and TRBJ1-1; D unresolved. The V gene lost 1 base and the J gene lost 7 bases, with 10 bases spanning the gap. The CDR3 contains 13 residues. The germline gives CDR1 SGHVS, CDR2 FQNEAQ. The CDR3 DNA reads as TGTGCCAGCAGCTTAGGGTCCCAGCTTGAAGCTTTCTTT. Its protein product is CASSLGSQLEAFF.

CDR3 in amino acids: CASSEYRGIEELFF. DNA for the CDR3: TGTGCCAGCAGTGAATATCGAGGGATCGAAGAACTGTTTTTT. The chain is built from TRBV6-1 and TRBJ1-4, with D unresolved. Trimming cost V 2 bases and J 12 bases, with 16 bases left between them. Germline values: CDR1 MNHNS, CDR2 SASEGT. The CDR3 is made up of 14 amino acids.

This chain connects TRBV19 to TRBJ1-1; D gene unclear. There are 13 residues in the CDR3. The V end was cut by 6 bases, the J end by 1 base, with 9 bases between. CDR1 LNHDA and CDR2 SQIVND come from the germline V gene (reference sequence). The CDR3 spells CASRKTWNTEAFF. For the CDR3, the DNA is TGTGCCAGTAGAAAAACATGGAACACTGAAGCTTTCTTT.

The genes are TRBV6-4 and TRBJ2-1; 7 positions match TRBD2. The ends lost 2 bases at V and 6 bases at J; junction bases unmatched: 10. Per germline, CDR1 MRHNA and CDR2 SNTAGT. This CDR3 region has 16 residues. The CDR3 reads CASSDVPRLASNEQFF. The CDR3 nucleotides read TGTGCCAGCAGTGACGTCCCGCGACTAGCTTCCAATGAGCAGTTCTTC.

The J gene is TRBJ2-5, the V gene TRBV6-1; the D gene is possibly TRBD1 (6 bases). The CDR3 loop spans 15 amino acids. The germline V and J ends were trimmed by 5 bases and 5 bases, with 18 bases remaining between them. Germline V CDR1 and CDR2: MNHNS, SASEGT. Here the CDR3 DNA reads TGTGCCAGCAGTTACAAACCAGGGGCAGGGGAGACCCAGTACTTC. Its protein product is CASSYKPGAGETQYF.

This clonotype was counted between two and nine times. This rearrangement joins TRBV6-6 to TRBJ1-5; 8 positions agree with TRBD1. V trimming: 6 bases; J trimming: 5 bases; junction bases outside the gene matches: 15. Germline-derived CDR1 and CDR2 are MNHNY and SVGAGI (reference sequence). The CDR3 spans 17 residues. CDR3 sequence: CASSGADRVGTHQPQHF. The CDR3 DNA reads as TGTGCCAGCAGCGGCGCGGACAGGGTAGGGACTCATCAGCCCCAGCATTTT.

The chain couples TRBV4-1 to TRBJ1-5; tentatively, D is TRBD1 (5 bases). Trimming left V 4 bases short and J 4 bases short, with 14 bases between. The germline gives CDR1 MGHRA, CDR2 YSYEKL. The CDR3 runs to 15 residues. CDR3 region: CASSRSWDGNQPQHF. The CDR3 DNA reads as TGCGCCAGCAGCCGCAGCTGGGACGGGAATCAGCCCCAGCATTTT.

This sequence joins TRBV6-6 and TRBJ1-5, with D hard to call. The V end was cut by 2 bases, the J end by 4 bases, with 9 bases between. CDR3 length: 14 amino acids. Germline assignment: CDR1 MNHNY and CDR2 SVGAGI (reference sequence). The CDR3 nucleotides are TGTGCCAGCAGTTACCCAGGACTTAATCAGCCCCAGCATTTT. Translated, it gives CASSYPGLNQPQHF.

The rearrangement uses TRBV12-3 or TRBV12-4 and TRBJ1-2; TRBD1 matches 10 bases. V lost 8 bases to trimming and J lost 8 bases; unmatched junction nucleotides: 14. The CDR3 spans 15 residues. The CDR3 DNA follows: TGTGCCAGCTCGGAATTCACCGGGACAGGGGACGGCTACACCTTC. Protein sequence: CASSEFTGTGDGYTF.

The V and J genes are TRBV4-1 and TRBJ1-1; D gene unclear. Germline V gene lookup returns CDR1 MGHRA and CDR2 YSYEKL. The CDR3 has 12 residues. The V end was cut by 0 bases, the J end by 5 bases, with 4 bases between. The DNA of the CDR3 is TGCGCCAGCAGCCAAGATAGGACTGAAGCTTTCTTT. Residues: CASSQDRTEAFF.

The chain recombines TRBV6-5 with TRBJ2-7, with TRBD1 identical over 7 bases. Per germline, CDR1 MNHEY and CDR2 SVGAGI. The CDR3 consists of 14 residues. V trimming: 6 bases; J trimming: 0 bases; junction bases outside the gene matches: 5. CDR3 in amino acids: CASSPTGFSYEQYF. As DNA, the CDR3 is TGTGCCAGCAGCCCGACAGGGTTCTCCTACGAGCAGTACTTC.

This clonotype was seen more than once but under ten times. This sequence joins TRBV6-1 and TRBJ1-5, with D tentatively TRBD1 (5 bases). The CDR3 consists of 15 residues. V was cut by 1 base and J by 4 bases, with 11 bases left in between. The germline gives CDR1 MNHNS, CDR2 SASEGT. In nucleotides, the CDR3 is TGTGCCAGCAGTGAAGTTTGGGGCGGTAATCAGCCCCAGCATTTT. Its protein product is CASSEVWGGNQPQHF.

Only a few counts were recorded for this clonotype. The chain is built from TRBV12-3 or TRBV12-4 and TRBJ1-1, with D possibly being TRBD1 (5 bases). This CDR3 is built from 15 residues. Trimming shortened V by 10 bases and J by 0 bases, and 18 bases separated the two germline ends. CDR3 bases: TGTGCCACGTGGGGACGTTTTACAATGAACACTGAAGCTTTCTTT. It is translated as CATWGRFTMNTEAFF.